This TCR beta chain was obtained from a study of T-cell reconstitution after alpha-beta-depleted transplantation in children (dated by TCRdb to the mid-2010s). Context from the whole study: Using TCR repertoire profiling, the study quantitatively followed how T-cell immune reconstitution unfolded in children after TCRalphabeta/CD19-depleted allogeneic hematopoietic cell transplantation.

This clonotype was observed a handful of times. It has no known antigen specificity. There are no base qualities to consult, and no much larger clone falls within one base. Sample treatment or condition, as interpreted from the label and publication: allogeneic hematopoietic cell transplantation with graft depleted of TCRalphabeta T cells and CD19 B cells. TCRalphabeta/CD19-depleted allogeneic hematopoietic cell grafts were given to the transplant recipients, all of whom were children. Libraries were built with PCR. The sequencer was an Illumina HiSeq 2500. TCR library preparation used molecular barcoding, with unique molecular identifiers applied to normalize quantification of the TCRbeta repertoire. The raw public reads went through TCRdb reprocessing: fastp at Q25, MiXCR clone calling, in-frame beta chains kept. Identical CDR3 proteins give one entry, which carries the most common genes and DNA. In this sample the table shows about 250,000 distinct CDR3 sequences, about 24% of which occur a single time. Jointly, the top ten make up 4% to 5.5% of the sample.

The CDR3, cysteine through phenylalanine, is 14 amino acids long. The kept DNA is CDR3 alone, 42 bases in frame from the first base. From V the trimming removes 5 bases and from J it removes 10 bases, while the gene matches leave 8 bases of the junction unaccounted for. From the germline V gene, CDR1 is MNHEY and CDR2 is SVGAGI. Overall study results and their limits: The apparently early recovery of alphabetaT-cell counts about two months after transplant reportedly depended on only several hundred rapidly expanded clones that came from non-depleted graft cells. Over subsequent months, a decline in hyperexpanded clone frequencies was noted, and after one year, T-cell counts and TCRbeta diversity were mostly ascribed to newly produced T cells. In some patients, the high TCRbeta diversity seen at day 60 was put down to recipient T cells and intrathymic progenitors that had survived conditioning.

The sample consisted of PBMCs, mostly from graft donor cells, taken 360 days after TCRalphabeta/CD19-depleted stem cell transplant. This TCR was sampled from a female patient younger than 10 who had a stem cell transplant for congenital amegakaryocytic thrombocytopenia, so the T cells may come from the graft donor. Recombination linked TRBV6-5 to TRBJ1-6, and 7 junctional nucleotides match TRBD1. CDR3 loop: CASSRQGLASPLHF. The nucleotide sequence reads TGTGCCAGCAGTCGACAGGGTCTAGCCTCACCCCTCCACTTT.